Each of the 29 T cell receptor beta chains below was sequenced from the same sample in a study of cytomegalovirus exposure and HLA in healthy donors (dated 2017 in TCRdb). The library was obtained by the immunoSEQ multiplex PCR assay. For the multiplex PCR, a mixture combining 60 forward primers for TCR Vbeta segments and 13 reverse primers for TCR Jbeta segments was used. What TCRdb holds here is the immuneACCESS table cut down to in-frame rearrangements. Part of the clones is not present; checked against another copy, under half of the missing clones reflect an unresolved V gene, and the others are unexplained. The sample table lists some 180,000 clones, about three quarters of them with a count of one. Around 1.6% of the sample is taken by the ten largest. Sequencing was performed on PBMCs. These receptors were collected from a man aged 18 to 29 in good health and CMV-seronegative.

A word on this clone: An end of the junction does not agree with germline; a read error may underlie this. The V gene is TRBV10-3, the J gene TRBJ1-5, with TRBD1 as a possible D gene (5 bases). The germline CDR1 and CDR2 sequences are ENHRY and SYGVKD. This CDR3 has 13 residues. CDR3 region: CAVRAAVNQPQHF. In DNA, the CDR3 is TGTGCCGTCAGGGCTGCCGTCAATCAGCCCCAGCATTTT.

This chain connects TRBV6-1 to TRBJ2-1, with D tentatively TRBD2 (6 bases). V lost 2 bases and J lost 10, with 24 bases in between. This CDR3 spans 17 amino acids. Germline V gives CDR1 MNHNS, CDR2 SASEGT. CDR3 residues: CASSEPLPEVIAGEQFF. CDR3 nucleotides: TGTGCCAGCAGTGAACCCCTCCCTGAAGTAATTGCGGGGGAGCAGTTCTTC.

The CDR3 DNA follows: TGTGCCAGCAGCTCCAGCTCTGGGGCCAACGTCCTGACTTTC. This gives the protein CASSSSSGANVLTF. The genes are TRBV7-6 and TRBJ2-6; unclear D gene. This CDR3 comprises 14 residues. V was trimmed by 4 bases and J by 0 bases, leaving 4 bases between them. CDR1 and CDR2 (germline): SGHVS, FNYEAQ.

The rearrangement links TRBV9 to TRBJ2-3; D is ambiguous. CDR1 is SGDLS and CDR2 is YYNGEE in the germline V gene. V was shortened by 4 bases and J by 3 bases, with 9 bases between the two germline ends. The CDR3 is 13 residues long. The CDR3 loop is CASSPRPTDTQYF. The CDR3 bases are TGTGCCAGCAGCCCCCGTCCTACAGATACGCAGTATTTT.

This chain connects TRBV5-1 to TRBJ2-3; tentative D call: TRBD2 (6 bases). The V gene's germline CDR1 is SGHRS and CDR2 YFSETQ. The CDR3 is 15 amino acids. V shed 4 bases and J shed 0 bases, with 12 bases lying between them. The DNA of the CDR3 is TGCGCCAGCAGCCTCCAAGGGACTAGCACAGATACGCAGTATTTT. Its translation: CASSLQGTSTDTQYF.

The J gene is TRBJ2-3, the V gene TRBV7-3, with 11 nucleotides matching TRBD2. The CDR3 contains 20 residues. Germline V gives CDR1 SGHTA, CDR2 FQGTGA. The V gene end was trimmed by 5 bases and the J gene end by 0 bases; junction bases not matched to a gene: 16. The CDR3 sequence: CASSPTPLAGGPTSTDTQYF. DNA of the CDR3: TGTGCCAGCAGCCCCACCCCCCTAGCGGGGGGCCCTACTAGCACAGATACGCAGTATTTT.

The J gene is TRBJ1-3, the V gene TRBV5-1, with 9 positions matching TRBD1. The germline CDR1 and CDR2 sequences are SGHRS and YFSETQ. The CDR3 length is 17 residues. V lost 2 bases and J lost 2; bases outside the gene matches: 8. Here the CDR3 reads CASSLGQGKIAGNTIYF. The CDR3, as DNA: TGCGCCAGCAGCTTAGGACAGGGGAAAATTGCTGGAAACACCATATATTTT.

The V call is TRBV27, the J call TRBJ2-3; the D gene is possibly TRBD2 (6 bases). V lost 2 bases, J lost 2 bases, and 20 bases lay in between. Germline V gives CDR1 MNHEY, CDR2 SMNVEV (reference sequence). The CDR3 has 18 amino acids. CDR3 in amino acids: CASSLQPSVWGNTDTQYF. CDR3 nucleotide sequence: TGTGCCAGCAGTTTACAACCTAGCGTTTGGGGAAACACAGATACGCAGTATTTT.

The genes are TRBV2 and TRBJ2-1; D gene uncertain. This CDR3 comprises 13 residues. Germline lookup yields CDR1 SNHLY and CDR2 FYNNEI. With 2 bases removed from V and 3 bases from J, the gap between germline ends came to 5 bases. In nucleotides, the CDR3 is TGTGCCAGCAGTGAACGTAGCTACAATGAGCAGTTCTTC. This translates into CASSERSYNEQFF.

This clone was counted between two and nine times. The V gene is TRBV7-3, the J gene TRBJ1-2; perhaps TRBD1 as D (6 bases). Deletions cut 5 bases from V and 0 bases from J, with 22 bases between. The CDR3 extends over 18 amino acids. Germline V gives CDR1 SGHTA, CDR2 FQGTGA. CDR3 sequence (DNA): TGTGCCAGCAGCCCTGGGCCTGGGACAACCTTTTCTAACTATGGCTACACCTTC. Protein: CASSPGPGTTFSNYGYTF.

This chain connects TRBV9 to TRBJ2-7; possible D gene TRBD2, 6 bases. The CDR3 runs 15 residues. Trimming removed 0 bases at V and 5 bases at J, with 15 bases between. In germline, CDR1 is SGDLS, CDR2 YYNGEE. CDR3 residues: CASSVGEAGSDEQYF. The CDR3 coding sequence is TGTGCCAGCAGCGTAGGGGAGGCGGGGAGTGACGAGCAGTACTTC.

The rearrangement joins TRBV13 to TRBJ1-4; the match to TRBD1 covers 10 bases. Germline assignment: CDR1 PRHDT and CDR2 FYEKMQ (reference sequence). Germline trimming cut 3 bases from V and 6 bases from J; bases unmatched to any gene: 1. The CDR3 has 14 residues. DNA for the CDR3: TGTGCCAGCAGCTTTGGACAGGGGGATGAAAAACTGTTTTTT. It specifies CASSFGQGDEKLFF.

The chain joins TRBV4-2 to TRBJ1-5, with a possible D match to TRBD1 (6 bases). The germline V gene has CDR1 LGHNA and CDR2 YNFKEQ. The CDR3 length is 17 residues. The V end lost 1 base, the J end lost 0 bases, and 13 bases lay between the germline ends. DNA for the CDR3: TGTGCCAGCAGCCAAGCCACACAGGGCTATAGCAATCAGCCCCAGCATTTT. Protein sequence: CASSQATQGYSNQPQHF.

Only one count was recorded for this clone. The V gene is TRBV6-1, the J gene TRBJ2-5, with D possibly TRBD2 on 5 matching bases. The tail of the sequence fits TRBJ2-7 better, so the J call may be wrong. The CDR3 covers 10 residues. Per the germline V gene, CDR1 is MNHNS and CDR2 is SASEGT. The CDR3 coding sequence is TGTGCGGCAATAGAGGGCGAGCAGTACTTC. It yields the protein CAAIEGEQYF.

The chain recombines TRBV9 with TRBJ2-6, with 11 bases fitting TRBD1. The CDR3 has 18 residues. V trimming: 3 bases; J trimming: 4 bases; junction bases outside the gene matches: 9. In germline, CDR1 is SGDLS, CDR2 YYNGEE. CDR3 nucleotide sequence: TGTGCCAGCAGCGGAATAGGACAGGGGGCAGGGGGGGCCAACGTCCTGACTTTC. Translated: CASSGIGQGAGGANVLTF.

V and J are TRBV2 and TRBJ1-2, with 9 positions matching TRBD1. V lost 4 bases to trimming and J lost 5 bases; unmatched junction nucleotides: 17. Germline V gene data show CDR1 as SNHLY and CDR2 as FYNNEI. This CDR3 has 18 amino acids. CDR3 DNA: TGTGCCAGCAGTGGGAGGGTTACCCCGGGACAGGGCTCTTATGGCTACACCTTC. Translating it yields CASSGRVTPGQGSYGYTF.

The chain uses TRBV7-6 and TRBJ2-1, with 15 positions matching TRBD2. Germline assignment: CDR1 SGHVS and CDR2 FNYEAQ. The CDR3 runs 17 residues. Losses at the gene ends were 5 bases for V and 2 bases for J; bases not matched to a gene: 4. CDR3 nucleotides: TGTGCCAGCAGCCCGGGACTAGCGGGGGGCCCCTACAATGAGCAGTTCTTC. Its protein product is CASSPGLAGGPYNEQFF. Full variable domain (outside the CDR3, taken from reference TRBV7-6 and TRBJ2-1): GAGVSQSPRYKVTKRGQDVALRCDPISGHVSLYWYRQALGQGPEFLTYFNYEAQQDKSGLPNDRFSAERPEGSISTLTIQRTEQRDSAMYRCASSPGLAGGPYNEQFFGPGTRLTVL.

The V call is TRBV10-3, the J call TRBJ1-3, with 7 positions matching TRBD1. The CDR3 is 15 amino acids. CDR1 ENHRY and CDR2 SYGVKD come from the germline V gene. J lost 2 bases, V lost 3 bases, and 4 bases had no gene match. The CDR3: CAISDGTDPGNTIYF. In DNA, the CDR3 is TGTGCCATCAGTGATGGGACAGACCCTGGAAACACCATATATTTT.

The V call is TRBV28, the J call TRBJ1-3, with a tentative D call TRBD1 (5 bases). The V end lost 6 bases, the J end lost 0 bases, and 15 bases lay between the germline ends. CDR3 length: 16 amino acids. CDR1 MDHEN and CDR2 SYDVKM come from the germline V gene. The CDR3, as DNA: TGTGCCAGCAGGGGGCCCGGACGGAGCTCTGGAAACACCATATATTTT. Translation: CASRGPGRSSGNTIYF.

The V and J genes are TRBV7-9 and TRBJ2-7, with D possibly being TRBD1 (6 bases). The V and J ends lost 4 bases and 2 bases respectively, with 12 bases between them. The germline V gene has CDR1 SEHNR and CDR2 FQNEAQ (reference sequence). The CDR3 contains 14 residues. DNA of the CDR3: TGTGCCAGCAGCTCCAGGCGACAGGCCTACGAGCAGTACTTC. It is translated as CASSSRRQAYEQYF. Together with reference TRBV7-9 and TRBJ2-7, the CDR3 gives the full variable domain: DTGVSQNPRHKITKRGQNVTFRCDPISEHNRLYWYRQTLGQGPEFLTYFQNEAQLEKSRLLSDRFSAERPKGSFSTLEIQRTEQGDSAMYLCASSSRRQAYEQYFGPGTRLTVT.

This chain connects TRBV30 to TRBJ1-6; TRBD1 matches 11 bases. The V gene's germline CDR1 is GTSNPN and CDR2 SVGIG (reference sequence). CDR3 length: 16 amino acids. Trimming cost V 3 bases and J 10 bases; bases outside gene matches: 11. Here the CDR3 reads CAWSVSGTGGQSPLHF. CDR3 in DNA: TGTGCCTGGAGCGTTTCCGGGACAGGGGGACAATCACCCCTCCACTTT.

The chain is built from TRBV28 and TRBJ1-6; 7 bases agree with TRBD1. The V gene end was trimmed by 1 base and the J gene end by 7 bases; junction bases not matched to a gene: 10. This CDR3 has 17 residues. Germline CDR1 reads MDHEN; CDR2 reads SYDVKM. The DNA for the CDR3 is TGTGCCAGCAGTTTATATTTTCAGGGGGTAAGGAATTCACCCCTCCACTTT. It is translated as CASSLYFQGVRNSPLHF. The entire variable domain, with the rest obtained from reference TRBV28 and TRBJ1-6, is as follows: DVKVTQSSRYLVKRTGEKVFLECVQDMDHENMFWYRQDPGLGLRLIYFSYDVKMKEKGDIPEGYSVSREKKERFSLILESASTNQTSMYLCASSLYFQGVRNSPLHFGNGTRLTVT.

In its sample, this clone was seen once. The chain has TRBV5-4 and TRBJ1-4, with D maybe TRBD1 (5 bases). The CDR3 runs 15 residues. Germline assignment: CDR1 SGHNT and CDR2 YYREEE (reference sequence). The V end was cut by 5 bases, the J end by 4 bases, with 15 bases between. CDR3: CASRPSGRGNEKLFF. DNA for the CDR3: TGTGCCAGCAGACCGTCCGGGAGGGGTAATGAAAAACTGTTTTTT.

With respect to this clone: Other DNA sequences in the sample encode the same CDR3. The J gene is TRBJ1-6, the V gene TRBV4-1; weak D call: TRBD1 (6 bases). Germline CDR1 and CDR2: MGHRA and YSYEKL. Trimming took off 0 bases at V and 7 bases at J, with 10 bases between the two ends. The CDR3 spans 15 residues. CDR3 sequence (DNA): TGCGCCAGCAGCCAAGATCAGGGGACAAATTCACCCCTCCACTTT. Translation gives CASSQDQGTNSPLHF.

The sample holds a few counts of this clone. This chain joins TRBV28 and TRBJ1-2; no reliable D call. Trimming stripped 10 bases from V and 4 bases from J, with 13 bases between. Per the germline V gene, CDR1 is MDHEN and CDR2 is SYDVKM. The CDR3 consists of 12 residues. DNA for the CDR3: TGTGCCACCTTCTGGGGAGGCTATGGCTACACCTTC. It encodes CATFWGGYGYTF.

The CDR3: CASSRGGPGEYF. CDR3 bases: TGTGCCAGCAGTCGGGGTGGGCCTGGGGAGTACTTC. The chain recombines TRBV27 with TRBJ2-7, with a possible D match to TRBD2 (5 bases). CDR1 is MNHEY and CDR2 is SMNVEV in the germline V gene (reference sequence). CDR3 size: 12 residues. V was pared by 5 bases and J by 11 bases, with 16 bases between.

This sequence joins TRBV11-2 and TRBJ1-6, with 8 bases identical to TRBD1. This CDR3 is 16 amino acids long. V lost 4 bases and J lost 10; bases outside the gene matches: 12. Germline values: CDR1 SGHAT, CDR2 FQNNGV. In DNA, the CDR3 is TGTGCCAGCAGCTCCCGCCCCCCCAGGGGGCGATCACCCCTCCACTTT. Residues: CASSSRPPRGRSPLHF.

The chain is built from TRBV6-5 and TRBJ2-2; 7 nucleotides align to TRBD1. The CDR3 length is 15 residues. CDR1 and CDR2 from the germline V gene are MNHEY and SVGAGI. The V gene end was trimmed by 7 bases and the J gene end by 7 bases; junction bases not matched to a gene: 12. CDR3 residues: CASKGLDRAVGELFF. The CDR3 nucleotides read TGTGCCAGCAAGGGGCTTGACAGGGCCGTCGGGGAGCTGTTTTTT.

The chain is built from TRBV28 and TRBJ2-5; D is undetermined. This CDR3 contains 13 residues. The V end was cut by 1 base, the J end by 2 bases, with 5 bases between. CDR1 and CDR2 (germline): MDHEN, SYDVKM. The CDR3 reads CASSLSGQETQYF. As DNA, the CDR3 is TGTGCCAGCAGTTTATCGGGTCAAGAGACCCAGTACTTC.